Listed here are 27 T cell receptor beta chains from one sample, sequenced in a study of immune evolution from preneoplasia to lung adenocarcinoma. This table comes from immunoSEQ multiplex PCR, and its TCRdb copy is limited to in-frame clones, with some not included. The sample includes fewer than 6,000 clones, about 78% seen only once; the top ten take roughly 12%. Specimen: FFPE minimally invasive lung adenocarcinoma tissue. The receptors derive from a person aged 60 to 80 with lung adenocarcinoma.

The chain has TRBV11-2 and TRBJ2-1; perhaps TRBD2 as D (5 bases). CDR1 and CDR2 from the germline V gene are SGHAT and FQNNGV. The CDR3 is 14 residues long. The V end was cut by 3 bases, the J end by 3 bases, with 9 bases between. The DNA for the CDR3 is TGTGCCAGCAGCTTTCTCGGGGACTACAATGAGCAGTTCTTC. This translates into CASSFLGDYNEQFF.

The chain employs TRBV19 and TRBJ1-1; no definite D call. This CDR3 has 11 residues. Germline CDR1 reads LNHDA; CDR2 reads SQIVND (reference sequence). Trimming left V 7 bases short and J 4 bases short, with 7 bases between. DNA of the CDR3: TGTGCCAGTACGGCCAGCACTGAAGCTTTCTTT. This codes for CASTASTEAFF.

V is TRBV12-5 and J is TRBJ1-2, with D possibly TRBD1 on 6 matching bases. V was trimmed by 7 bases and J by 3 bases, leaving 12 bases between them. The CDR3 has 13 residues. Germline V gene data show CDR1 as LGHNT and CDR2 as FRNRAP. The CDR3 DNA follows: TGTGCTAGTGCCGGACAGACAGACTATGGCTACACCTTC. This gives the protein CASAGQTDYGYTF.

The V gene is TRBV19, the J gene TRBJ2-7; TRBD1 agrees at 9 bases. This CDR3 region has 15 residues. In germline, CDR1 is LNHDA, CDR2 SQIVND (reference sequence). The trim removed 9 bases at V and 4 bases at J, leaving 13 bases unmatched. CDR3 protein: CASATSGTGRYEQYF. In nucleotides, the CDR3 is TGTGCCAGCGCTACCTCCGGGACAGGGCGTTACGAGCAGTACTTC.

This chain joins TRBV15 and TRBJ2-1; 7 bases align to TRBD1. V lost 1 base to trimming and J lost 8 bases; unmatched junction nucleotides: 8. There are 15 residues in the CDR3. CDR1 is LNHNV, CDR2 YYDKDF, per germline (reference sequence). The CDR3 spells CATSRGSEGAHEQFF. The CDR3 coding sequence is TGTGCCACCAGCAGAGGTAGTGAGGGGGCCCATGAGCAGTTCTTC.

J is TRBJ2-5 and V is TRBV19; D gene ambiguous. Trimming stripped 4 bases from V and 2 bases from J, with 8 bases between. Looked up from germline, CDR1 is LNHDA and CDR2 is SQIVND (reference sequence). CDR3 length: 13 amino acids. CDR3 protein: CASSTMRQETQYF. The CDR3 DNA is TGTGCCAGTAGTACCATGAGACAAGAGACCCAGTACTTC.

The chain employs TRBV5-5 and TRBJ2-5, with D hard to call. CDR1 is SGHKS, CDR2 YYEKEE, per germline (reference sequence). There are 14 residues in the CDR3. V lost 3 bases, J lost 1 base, and 10 bases lay in between. CDR3 coding DNA: TGTGCCAGCAGCTACAGACTGACCCAAGAGACCCAGTACTTC. Its protein is CASSYRLTQETQYF.

The chain has TRBV7-6 and TRBJ2-2; TRBD1 or TRBD2 may be the D gene (5 bases each). The CDR3 is 16 amino acids. Germline V CDR1 and CDR2: SGHVS, FNYEAQ. Trimming pared 7 bases from V and 4 bases from J, leaving 19 bases between. The CDR3 DNA follows: TGTGCCAGCACCAACTCGGCCGGGGCGGGCACCGGGGAGCTGTTTTTT. Translating it yields CASTNSAGAGTGELFF. Full variable domain (remainder filled in from reference TRBV7-6 and TRBJ2-2): GAGVSQSPRYKVTKRGQDVALRCDPISGHVSLYWYRQALGQGPEFLTYFNYEAQQDKSGLPNDRFSAERPEGSISTLTIQRTEQRDSAMYRCASTNSAGAGTGELFFGEGSRLTVL.

This chain connects TRBV4-1 to TRBJ1-2; perhaps TRBD1 as D (6 bases). V lost 1 base to trimming and J lost 1 base, with 10 bases between them. The CDR3 totals 15 residues. CDR1 is MGHRA and CDR2 is YSYEKL in the germline V gene. In DNA, the CDR3 is TGCGCCAGCAGCCAAGGGGGGGGCAATAACTATGGCTACACCTTC. It is translated as CASSQGGGNNYGYTF.

In its sample, this clone was seen a few times. CDR3 sequence reads: CASSLGGSYEQYF. CDR3 coding DNA: TGTGCCAGCAGTTTAGGGGGATCCTACGAGCAGTACTTC. The rearrangement links TRBV28 to TRBJ2-7; D is tentatively TRBD1 or TRBD2 (5 bases each). V lost 2 bases to trimming and J lost 1 base, with 6 bases between them. This CDR3 region has 13 residues. Germline lookup yields CDR1 MDHEN and CDR2 SYDVKM.

The rearrangement uses TRBV28 and TRBJ2-7; D is possibly TRBD2 (6 bases). The ends were cut back, 6 bases at V and 7 bases at J, with 25 bases in the middle. Germline CDR1 reads MDHEN; CDR2 reads SYDVKM. The CDR3 runs 16 residues. The CDR3 coding sequence is TGTGCCAGCAGCCCCGCCCAGGAGGGCCTTGGTGGGGAGCAGTACTTC. This gives the protein CASSPAQEGLGGEQYF.

The rearrangement joins TRBV6-1 to TRBJ1-3; D remains ambiguous. Trimming removed 8 bases at V and 0 bases at J, with 5 bases between. CDR1 and CDR2 (germline): MNHNS, SASEGT. The CDR3 is made up of 12 amino acids. CDR3: CASGSSGNTIYF. In nucleotides, the CDR3 is TGTGCCAGCGGGAGCTCTGGAAACACCATATATTTT.

The chain links TRBV7-9 to TRBJ2-1; 12 bases match TRBD2. CDR3 length: 17 amino acids. The V gene's germline CDR1 is SEHNR and CDR2 FQNEAQ (reference sequence). V lost 5 bases to trimming and J lost 4 bases; unmatched junction nucleotides: 9. The CDR3 sequence is CASSRLLAGGSYNEQFF. CDR3 bases: TGTGCCAGCAGCAGGCTACTAGCGGGGGGATCTTACAATGAGCAGTTCTTC. The variable domain in full, completed from reference TRBV7-9 and TRBJ2-1, reads DTGVSQNPRHKITKRGQNVTFRCDPISEHNRLYWYRQTLGQGPEFLTYFQNEAQLEKSRLLSDRFSAERPKGSFSTLEIQRTEQGDSAMYLCASSRLLAGGSYNEQFFGPGTRLTVL.

The chain is built from TRBV6-5 and TRBJ2-7; D is perhaps TRBD2 (5 bases). Trimming removed 6 bases at V and 3 bases at J, with 15 bases between. CDR1 is MNHEY, CDR2 SVGAGI, per germline. CDR3 length: 14 residues. CDR3 bases: TGTGCCAGCAGACCAGACGGACGGGGCTACGAGCAGTACTTC. As protein: CASRPDGRGYEQYF.

This chain connects TRBV6-5 to TRBJ2-7; D ambiguous. The CDR3 is made up of 14 amino acids. The germline CDR1 and CDR2 sequences are MNHEY and SVGAGI. Trimming cost V 0 bases and J 2 bases, with 8 bases left between them. The CDR3 DNA reads as TGTGCCAGCAGTTACTCGAACCAGGCCTACGAGCAGTACTTC. This encodes CASSYSNQAYEQYF.

The CDR3 is CASSPLLAGDSYNEQFF. The DNA for the CDR3 is TGTGCCAGCTCACCACTCCTAGCGGGGGACTCCTACAATGAGCAGTTCTTC. The J gene is TRBJ2-1, the V gene TRBV18; 10 bases agree with TRBD2. The CDR3 length is 17 residues. Germline lookup yields CDR1 KGHSH and CDR2 LQKENI. The junction had 3 bases not matched to a gene; V was cut back by 1 base and J by 0 bases.

This clone was seen only a few times. The rearrangement uses TRBV9 and TRBJ2-3, with D perhaps TRBD1 (6 bases). Per germline, CDR1 SGDLS and CDR2 YYNGEE. V lost 4 bases to trimming and J lost 2 bases, with 11 bases between them. The CDR3 consists of 14 residues. The CDR3 DNA reads as TGTGCCAGCAGCTTCCGGACAGACACAGATACGCAGTATTTT. Residues: CASSFRTDTDTQYF.

The chain couples TRBV19 to TRBJ2-7; the D gene is possibly TRBD2 (5 bases). This CDR3 contains 17 residues. Germline loops: CDR1 LNHDA, CDR2 SQIVND (reference sequence). Trimming took off 2 bases at V and 6 bases at J, with 23 bases between the two ends. The CDR3 coding sequence is TGTGCCAGTAGTATAAGCAGGACTCCCGAAAGGGTCCGCGAGCAGTACTTC. Amino acid sequence: CASSISRTPERVREQYF.

This chain uses TRBV7-6 with TRBJ2-3; 8 nucleotides match TRBD2. This CDR3 region has 15 residues. Germline V CDR1 and CDR2: SGHVS, FNYEAQ. Losses at the gene ends were 1 base for V and 6 bases for J; bases not matched to a gene: 6. This chain's CDR3 is CASSLDSGGQDTQYF. The DNA for the CDR3 is TGTGCCAGCAGCTTAGACTCGGGGGGGCAGGATACGCAGTATTTT.

V and J are TRBV15 and TRBJ2-1, with 8 bases matching TRBD2. The J segment lost 5 bases and the V segment lost 2 bases, leaving 11 bases of the junction unmatched. The germline CDR1 and CDR2 sequences are LNHNV and YYDKDF (reference sequence). This CDR3 has 17 residues. DNA for the CDR3: TGTGCCACCAGCAGACTAGCGGGCGGACCTAGACACAATGAGCAGTTCTTC. Its protein is CATSRLAGGPRHNEQFF.

This clone was counted only a few times. J is TRBJ2-3 and V is TRBV7-2; 9 nucleotides agree with TRBD2. CDR1 and CDR2 (germline): SGHTA, FQGNSA. Trimming at V came to 7 bases and at J to 2 bases, leaving 10 bases not matched to a gene. The CDR3 consists of 16 residues. The DNA of the CDR3 is TGTGCCAGCACCCGGGTGGCGGGGGGGTTCACAGATACGCAGTATTTT. Encoded protein: CASTRVAGGFTDTQYF. Supplemented by reference TRBV7-2 and TRBJ2-3, the full variable domain reads GAGVSQSPSNKVTEKGKDVELRCDPISGHTALYWYRQSLGQGLEFLIYFQGNSAPDKSGLPSDRFSAERTGGSVSTLTIQRTQQEDSAVYLCASTRVAGGFTDTQYFGPGTRLTVL.

This clone showed up just once. This chain uses TRBV18 with TRBJ1-2; a weak D match, TRBD1 (6 bases). With 3 bases removed from V and 0 bases from J, the gap between germline ends came to 23 bases. Germline CDR1 is KGHSH and CDR2 is LQKENI. The CDR3 is 19 residues long. The CDR3 DNA follows: TGTGCCAGCTCACCGGTGGGGGGCCCCGCTGCGAATCCTAACTATGGCTACACCTTC. This codes for CASSPVGGPAANPNYGYTF.

The rearrangement joins TRBV10-3 to TRBJ1-6; 7 nucleotides line up with TRBD1. The junction had 5 bases not matched to a gene; V was cut back by 6 bases and J by 0 bases. From germline, CDR1 is ENHRY and CDR2 SYGVKD. The CDR3 runs to 16 residues. The chain's CDR3 is CAISGTVSSYNSPLHF. As DNA, the CDR3 is TGTGCCATCAGCGGGACAGTCAGCTCCTATAATTCACCCCTCCACTTT.

V is TRBV7-2 and J is TRBJ2-2; no clear D. Germline values: CDR1 SGHTA, CDR2 FQGNSA. The CDR3 loop spans 14 amino acids. V lost 1 base and J 1 base, leaving 4 bases between the germline ends. The CDR3 region has the DNA TGTGCCAGCAGCTTAGTCATGAACACCGGGGAGCTGTTTTTT. It yields the protein CASSLVMNTGELFF.

The chain links TRBV27 to TRBJ1-2; 7 bases match TRBD1. The germline V gene encodes CDR1 MNHEY and CDR2 SMNVEV (reference sequence). J gave up 7 bases and V 0 bases, and 2 bases lay outside the gene matches. This CDR3 region has 13 residues. The CDR3 reads CASSLSGGSGYTF. The CDR3 coding sequence is TGTGCCAGCAGTTTATCAGGGGGCAGTGGCTACACCTTC.

The chain recombines TRBV6-6 with TRBJ1-5; D is possibly TRBD1 (5 bases). CDR1 is MNHNY and CDR2 is SVGAGI in the germline V gene (reference sequence). V was pared by 4 bases and J by 0 bases, with 7 bases between. CDR3 size: 14 residues. CDR3 sequence: CASSFGGSNQPQHF. CDR3 nucleotides: TGTGCCAGCAGTTTCGGGGGTAGCAATCAGCCCCAGCATTTT.

V and J are TRBV6-6 and TRBJ1-2; perhaps TRBD1 as D (5 bases). The CDR3 contains 15 residues. Trimming took 6 bases from V and 3 from J, leaving 17 bases between them. Germline lookup yields CDR1 MNHNY and CDR2 SVGAGI (reference sequence). CDR3 nucleotide sequence: TGTGCCAGCAGCCCCGACGGACAAAGACACTATGGCTACACCTTC. It encodes CASSPDGQRHYGYTF.